Listed here is a single T cell receptor (beta chain). Profiled with immunoSEQ multiplex PCR; TCRdb holds only in-frame clones, not every one. The profile shows around 180,000 clones, under 85% of them singletons. This CDR3 spans 11 amino acids. The V and J ends lost 0 bases and 6 bases respectively, with 2 bases between them. The V gene's germline CDR1 is GTSNPN and CDR2 SVGIG (reference sequence). The data belong to a study of blood T cell repertoires in COVID-19. Enrolled through a virtual design, the participants were between 18 and 89 years of age and came from about two dozen US areas. The chain couples TRBV30 to TRBJ1-4; D is unresolved. The TCR sequence derives from a man aged 45-60 years who had recovered from COVID-19. Material for sequencing was PBMCs or T cells enriched from blood (not recorded which). Written as DNA, the CDR3 is TGTGCCTGGAGTGTCTATGAAAAACTGTTTTTT. Amino acids: CAWSVYEKLFF.